The present entry profiles one T cell receptor (beta chain) with its context. The germline gives CDR1 MDHEN, CDR2 SYDVKM. The CDR3 is made up of 13 amino acids. J gave up 6 bases and V 8 bases, and 6 bases lay outside the gene matches. As to time point: baseline pretreatment blood. Regarding treatment: 15 Gy SBRT to primary tumor, nephrectomy 4 weeks later. Using immunoSEQ multiplex PCR, the repertoire was profiled, and TCRdb retains in-frame clones only, with some absent. The data contain roughly 120,000 clones, roughly 80% of them singletons. These data belong to a study of radiation and T cells in renal cell carcinoma.

The specimen was blood, collected from a patient whose treatment included radiotherapy and nephrectomy. The chain has TRBV28 and TRBJ1-4, with 7 bases fitting TRBD1. This TCR derives from a woman between 55 and 75 years old with renal cell carcinoma. CDR3 DNA: TGTGCCAGCGGTAGGGGGCTATATGAAAAACTGTTTTTT. Its protein is CASGRGLYEKLFF.